Ten or more counts support the clone carrying this T cell receptor (beta chain). Its antigen is currently unknown. This sample is drawn from a study of neurological immune-mediated disorders. General observations from the study: According to phylogenetic grouping, one related-CDR3 cluster, a possible signature, contained the repertoires of 18 of 34 multiple sclerosis patients.

This CDR3 has 15 amino acids. V was clipped by 5 bases and J by 6 bases, with 17 bases between them. The V gene's germline CDR1 is SGHAT and CDR2 FQNNGV. TCRdb passed the 5' RACE reads through MiXCR, listing each CDR3 protein once. The top ten hold roughly 6% of the sample, which has 95,000 or so distinct CDR3 sequences, 3% to 4.5% seen once. The starting material, 2 million PBMCs stored at -80 C, gave rise to the unsorted libraries. The chain employs TRBV11-2 and TRBJ1-5; a weak D match, TRBD1 (6 bases). The receptor's source is a woman under 30 with multiple sclerosis. Sequencing was performed on PBMCs. The CDR3 DNA reads as TGTGCCAGCAGCCCAGGGCTGGGGGCGAGTCAGCCCCAGCATTTT. This codes for CASSPGLGASQPQHF.